This T cell receptor (beta chain) originates from a study of blood T cells in healthy people across ages. Study findings and constraints: The study could not conclusively compare naive and antigen-experienced cells, given its unsorted PBMCs. With age, beta diversity per million T cells declined roughly linearly, significantly by 40 to 50.

Alongside a J-beta primer mix, a sample-barcoded 5' primer served in a second PCR lasting roughly 7 to 11 cycles. TCRdb reprocessed the 5' RACE reads via MiXCR and lists one record per CDR3 protein. The sample has around 990,000 distinct CDR3 sequences, roughly a quarter seen once. PBMCs were isolated at a quantity of at least 6.5 million per sample. Note on this clonotype: Its target is unknown.

Germline CDR1 and CDR2: LNHNV and YYDKDF (reference sequence). Between the trimmed V and J ends, which lost 0 bases and 4 bases, there was a span of 6 bases. The CDR3 is 13 residues long. The same specimen was also included in a second study, on T cells of mothers and their children. As reported in that work: Samples were obtained from a few healthy Caucasian mothers and their six children.

The chain joins TRBV15 to TRBJ2-5, with D uncertain. The sample was blood. This receptor was identified in a girl aged 2-9 years in good health. The CDR3 region is CATSRDNRETQYF. The CDR3 DNA sequence: TGTGCCACCAGCAGAGATAATAGAGAGACCCAGTACTTC.